This T cell receptor beta chain stems from a study of T cells in Graves' hyperthyroidism and ophthalmopathy. The CDR3 regions of TCR beta were amplified from RNA transcripts. In the first-round RT-PCR of the TCR CDR3, the HTBI primer set was used. TCRdb fed the multiplex PCR reads into MiXCR, producing one record per CDR3 protein. The repertoire includes about 400,000 distinct CDR3 sequences, about 16% of them detected once, and roughly a fifth sits in the top ten. This CDR3 is 17 amino acids long. Germline V gene lookup returns CDR1 SGHVS and CDR2 FQNEAQ. The V end lost 3 bases, the J end lost 7 bases, and 22 bases lay between the germline ends. This clonotype was counted at least ten times. Lactation, pregnancy, other autoimmune disease or uncontrolled infection excluded patients.

This receptor was taken from a woman aged 60 to 75 with Graves' ophthalmopathy. The sample comprised blood. The J gene is TRBJ2-1, the V gene TRBV7-8, with D perhaps matching TRBD1 or TRBD2 (5 bases each). The DNA for the CDR3 is TGTGCCAGCAGCTTGGGGCTTCTCGGGGTGTGGGGAAATGAGCAGTTCTTC. Translation: CASSLGLLGVWGNEQFF.